The 8 T cell receptor beta chains given below trace back to one sample, sequenced in a study of response to subunit inactivated influenza vaccine. Each CDR3 protein gets one entry after TCRdb re-called the RT-PCR reads with MiXCR. Here the sample spans about 500,000 distinct CDR3 sequences, 15% to 20% being singletons. Material: CD4+ T cells sorted from PBMCs, obtained less than 30 months after vaccination. These TCRs come from a man between 50 and 70 years old who received an inactivated influenza vaccine.

The rearrangement joins TRBV4-3 to TRBJ2-2; the D call may be TRBD1 or TRBD2 (6 bases each). Deletions cut 2 bases from V and 4 bases from J, with 11 bases between. The CDR3 totals 15 residues. Per the germline V gene, CDR1 is LGHNA and CDR2 is YSLEER. The CDR3, as DNA: TGCGCCAGCAGCCAATGGAGGGGGACCACCGGGGAGCTGTTTTTT. Translation gives CASSQWRGTTGELFF.

This clonotype was picked up a small number of times. The V call is TRBV7-9, the J call TRBJ1-5; no firm D call. This CDR3 region has 15 residues. Germline V gene sequence: CDR1 SEHNR, CDR2 FQNEAQ (reference sequence). The germline V and J ends were trimmed by 5 bases and 5 bases, with 16 bases remaining between them. CDR3 sequence (DNA): TGTGCCAGCAGCGGACCCGGGAGCGGGGATCAGCCCCAGCATTTT. Protein product: CASSGPGSGDQPQHF.

At least ten counts were recorded for this clonotype. This sequence joins TRBV11-2 and TRBJ2-2; D uncertain. Looked up from germline, CDR1 is SGHAT and CDR2 is FQNNGV. Trimming took 5 bases from V and 5 from J, leaving 9 bases between them. This CDR3 is 13 amino acids long. As DNA, the CDR3 is TGTGCCAGCAGCGTAGGAGTGACCGGGGAGCTGTTTTTT. This gives the protein CASSVGVTGELFF.

This clonotype was counted between two and nine times. This rearrangement joins TRBV4-3 to TRBJ1-4, with TRBD1 identical over 7 bases. The V and J ends lost 3 bases and 7 bases, in that order; junction bases with no gene match: 8. The CDR3 loop spans 15 amino acids. CDR1 and CDR2 (germline): LGHNA, YSLEER. Here the CDR3 DNA reads TGCGCCAGCAGCCATGGCGCAGGGGGAAGTGAAAAACTGTTTTTT. Residues: CASSHGAGGSEKLFF.

This clonotype came up many times. The genes are TRBV6-5 and TRBJ1-4, with D maybe TRBD1 (5 bases). The CDR3 runs 15 residues. Germline CDR1 and CDR2: MNHEY and SVGAGI. Trimming removed 0 bases at V and 5 bases at J, with 10 bases between. CDR3 residues: CASSYSDTSNEKLFF. CDR3 bases: TGTGCCAGCAGTTACTCGGACACCTCAAATGAAAAACTGTTTTTT.

This clonotype was observed a handful of times. The V call is TRBV2, the J call TRBJ2-3; D is perhaps TRBD2 (5 bases). There are 17 residues in the CDR3. In germline, CDR1 is SNHLY, CDR2 FYNNEI. The ends were cut back, 4 bases at V and 1 base at J, with 18 bases in the middle. As DNA, the CDR3 is TGTGCCAGCAGTGTATATCGGCTCGGGGATGGCACAGATACGCAGTATTTT. Its protein product is CASSVYRLGDGTDTQYF.

The chain is built from TRBV6-1 and TRBJ2-7; D is perhaps TRBD2 (5 bases). The CDR3 length is 15 residues. The germline V and J ends were trimmed by 5 bases and 3 bases, with 17 bases remaining between them. Germline V gives CDR1 MNHNS, CDR2 SASEGT. The CDR3: CASSSFRTRVYEQYF. Here the CDR3 DNA reads TGTGCCAGCAGTAGTTTTAGGACGAGGGTCTACGAGCAGTACTTC.

This clonotype has more than one count but fewer than ten. This chain connects TRBV5-1 to TRBJ1-1; D not resolved. V lost 2 bases and J lost 4, with 9 bases in between. The CDR3 spans 13 residues. Per the germline V gene, CDR1 is SGHRS and CDR2 is YFSETQ. CDR3 in DNA: TGCGCCAGCAGCTTAACACGGGTCACTGAAGCTTTCTTT. Its translation: CASSLTRVTEAFF.